This T cell receptor (beta chain) was profiled in a study of blood T cell repertoires in COVID-19. About the research overall: From the United States, Italy and Spain came samples of acute and convalescent COVID-19. The cDNA or gDNA used as material had been derived from T cells, B-cell-depleted T cells, or PBMCs.

Germline assignment: CDR1 SGHRS and CDR2 YFSETQ. The CDR3 loop spans 15 amino acids. V lost 7 bases, J lost 3 bases, and 20 bases lay in between. Per the original methods: Nucleated cell counts were estimated from reference gene primer amplification. Assay used: immunoSEQ multiplex PCR; TCRdb lists only in-frame clones, some missing. The DNA gave D and trimming, while V, J and clone size come from that table. The sample contains 250,000 to 350,000 clones, about 90% of which appear only once. V gene TRBV5-1 combines with J gene TRBJ2-7; D may be TRBD1 (6 bases). The TCR comes from a man aged 18 to 35 who had recovered from COVID-19. The sequencing sample was made of peripheral blood. CDR3 amino acids: CASCPGTLHDYEQYF. The CDR3 bases are TGCGCCAGCTGCCCCGGGACACTTCACGACTACGAGCAGTACTTC.